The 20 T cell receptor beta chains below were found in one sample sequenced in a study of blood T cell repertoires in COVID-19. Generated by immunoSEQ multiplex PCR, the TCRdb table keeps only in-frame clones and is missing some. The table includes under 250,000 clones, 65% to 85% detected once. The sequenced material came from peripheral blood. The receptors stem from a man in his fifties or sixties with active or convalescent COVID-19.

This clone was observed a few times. This chain's CDR3 is CASSQGGTSNYGYTF. The CDR3 coding sequence is TGTGCCAGCAGCCAAGGCGGGACTTCTAACTATGGCTACACCTTC. V and J are TRBV3-1 (or the pseudogene TRBV3-2) and TRBJ1-2; TRBD1 might be the D (5 bases). This CDR3 spans 15 amino acids. Germline CDR1 reads LGHDT; CDR2 reads YNNKEL (reference sequence). Trimming removed 1 base at V and 0 bases at J, with 9 bases between.

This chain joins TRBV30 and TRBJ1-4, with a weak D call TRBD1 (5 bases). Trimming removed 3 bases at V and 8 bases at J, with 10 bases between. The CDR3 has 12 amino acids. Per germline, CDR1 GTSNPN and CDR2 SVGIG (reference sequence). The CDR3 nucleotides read TGTGCCTGGAGGGTGGGGCAGGAAAAACTGTTTTTT. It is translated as CAWRVGQEKLFF.

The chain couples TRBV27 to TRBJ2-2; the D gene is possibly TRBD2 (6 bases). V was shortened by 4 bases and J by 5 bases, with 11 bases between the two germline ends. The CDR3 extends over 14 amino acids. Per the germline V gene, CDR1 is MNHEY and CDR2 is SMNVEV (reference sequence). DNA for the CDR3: TGTGCCAGCAGTTCTCTCGGGGGAACCGGGGAGCTGTTTTTT. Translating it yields CASSSLGGTGELFF.

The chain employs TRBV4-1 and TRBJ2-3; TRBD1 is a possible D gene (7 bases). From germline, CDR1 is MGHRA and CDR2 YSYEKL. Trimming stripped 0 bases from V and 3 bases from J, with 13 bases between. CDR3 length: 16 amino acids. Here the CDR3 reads CASSQEKAGGTDTQYF. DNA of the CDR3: TGCGCCAGCAGCCAAGAGAAGGCAGGGGGGACAGATACGCAGTATTTT.

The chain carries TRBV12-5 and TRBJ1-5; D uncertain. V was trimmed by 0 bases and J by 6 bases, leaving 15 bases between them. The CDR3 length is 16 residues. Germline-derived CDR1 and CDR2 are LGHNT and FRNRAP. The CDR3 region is CASGLVPGRSGQPQHF. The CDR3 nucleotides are TGTGCTAGTGGTTTGGTACCGGGGAGGAGCGGTCAGCCCCAGCATTTT.

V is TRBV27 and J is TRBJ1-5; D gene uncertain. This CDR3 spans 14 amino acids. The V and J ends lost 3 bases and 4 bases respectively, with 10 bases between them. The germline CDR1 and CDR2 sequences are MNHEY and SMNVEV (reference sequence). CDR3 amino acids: CASSFRGLNQPQHF. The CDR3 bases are TGTGCCAGCAGTTTCCGAGGCCTTAATCAGCCCCAGCATTTT.

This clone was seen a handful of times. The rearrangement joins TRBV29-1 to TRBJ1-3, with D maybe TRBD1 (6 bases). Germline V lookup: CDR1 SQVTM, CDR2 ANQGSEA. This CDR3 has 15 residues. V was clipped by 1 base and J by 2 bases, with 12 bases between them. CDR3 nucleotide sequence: TGCAGCGTTGAAGTGGGGGGGGGCCCTGGAAACACCATATATTTT. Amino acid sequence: CSVEVGGGPGNTIYF.

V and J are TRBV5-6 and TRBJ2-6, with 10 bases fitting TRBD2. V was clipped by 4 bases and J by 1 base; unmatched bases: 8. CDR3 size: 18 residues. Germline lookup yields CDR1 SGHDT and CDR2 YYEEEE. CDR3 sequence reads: CASSVPGLAMSGANVLTF. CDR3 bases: TGTGCCAGCAGCGTCCCGGGACTAGCGATGTCTGGGGCCAACGTCCTGACTTTC.

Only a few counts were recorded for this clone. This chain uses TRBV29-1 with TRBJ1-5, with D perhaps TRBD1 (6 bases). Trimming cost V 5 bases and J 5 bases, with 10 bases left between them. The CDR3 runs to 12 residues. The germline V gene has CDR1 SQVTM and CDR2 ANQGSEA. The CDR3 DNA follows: TGCAGCGTTAAGACAGGTGATCAGCCCCAGCATTTT. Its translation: CSVKTGDQPQHF.

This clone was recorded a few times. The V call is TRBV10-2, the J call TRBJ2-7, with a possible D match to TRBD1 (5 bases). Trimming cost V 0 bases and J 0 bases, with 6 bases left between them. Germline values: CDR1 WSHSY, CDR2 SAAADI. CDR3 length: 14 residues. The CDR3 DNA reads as TGCGCCAGCAGTGAGTCGACAGTCTCCTACGAGCAGTACTTC. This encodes CASSESTVSYEQYF.

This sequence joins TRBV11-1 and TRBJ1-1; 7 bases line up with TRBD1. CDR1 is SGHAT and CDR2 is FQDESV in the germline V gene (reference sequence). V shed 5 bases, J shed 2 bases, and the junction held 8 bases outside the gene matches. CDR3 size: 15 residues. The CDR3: CASSLMGQLNTEAFF. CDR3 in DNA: TGTGCCAGCAGCCTCATGGGACAGCTAAACACTGAAGCTTTCTTT.

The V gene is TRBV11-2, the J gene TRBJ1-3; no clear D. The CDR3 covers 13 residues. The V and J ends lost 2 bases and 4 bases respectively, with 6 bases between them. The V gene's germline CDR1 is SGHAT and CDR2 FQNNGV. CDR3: CASSLSLGNTIYF. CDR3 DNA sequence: TGTGCCAGCAGCTTATCTCTGGGAAACACCATATATTTT.

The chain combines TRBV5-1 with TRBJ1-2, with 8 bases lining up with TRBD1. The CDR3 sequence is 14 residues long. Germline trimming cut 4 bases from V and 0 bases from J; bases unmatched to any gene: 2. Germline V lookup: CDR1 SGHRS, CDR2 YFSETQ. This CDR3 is CASSPDRANYGYTF. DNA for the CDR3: TGCGCCAGCAGCCCGGACAGGGCTAACTATGGCTACACCTTC.

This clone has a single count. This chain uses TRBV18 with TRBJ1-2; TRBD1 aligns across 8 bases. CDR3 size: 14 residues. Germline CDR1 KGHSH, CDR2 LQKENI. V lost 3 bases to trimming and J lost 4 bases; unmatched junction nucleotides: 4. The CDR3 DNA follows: TGTGCCAGCTCACCTGTTGACAGGGGCTATGGCTACACCTTC. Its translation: CASSPVDRGYGYTF.

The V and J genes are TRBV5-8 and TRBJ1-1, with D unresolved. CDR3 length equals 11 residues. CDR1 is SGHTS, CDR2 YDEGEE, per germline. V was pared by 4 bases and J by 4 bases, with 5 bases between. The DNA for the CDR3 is TGTGCCAGCAGCGCGTCCACTGAAGCTTTCTTT. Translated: CASSASTEAFF.

CDR3 in DNA: TGTGCCAGCAGCAGGGTGGGGAGCGAGCAGTACTTC. Translating it yields CASSRVGSEQYF. This rearrangement joins TRBV5-6 to TRBJ2-7; perhaps TRBD2 as D (5 bases). V was cut by 4 bases and J by 6 bases, with 11 bases left in between. Germline V gene data show CDR1 as SGHDT and CDR2 as YYEEEE. This CDR3 has 12 amino acids. Based on the CDR3 plus reference TRBV5-6 and TRBJ2-7, the full variable domain is DAGVTQSPTHLIKTRGQQVTLRCSPKSGHDTVSWYQQALGQGPQFIFQYYEEEERQRGNFPDRFSGHQFPNYSSELNVNALLLGDSALYLCASSRVGSEQYFGPGTRLTVT.

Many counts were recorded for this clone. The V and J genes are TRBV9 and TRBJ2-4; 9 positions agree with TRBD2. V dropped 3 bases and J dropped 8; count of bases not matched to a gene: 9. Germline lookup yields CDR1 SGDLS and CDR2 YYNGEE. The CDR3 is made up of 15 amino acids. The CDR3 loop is CASSASAGGKDIQYF. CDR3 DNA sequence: TGTGCCAGCAGCGCCTCTGCGGGGGGGAAGGACATTCAGTACTTC.

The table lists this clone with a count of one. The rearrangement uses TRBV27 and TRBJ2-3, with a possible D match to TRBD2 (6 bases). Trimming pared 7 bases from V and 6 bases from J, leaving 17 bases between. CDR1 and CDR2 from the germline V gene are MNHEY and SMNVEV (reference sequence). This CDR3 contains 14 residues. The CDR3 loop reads CASTPWPGRDTQYF. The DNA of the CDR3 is TGTGCCAGCACCCCGTGGCCAGGGAGGGATACGCAGTATTTT.

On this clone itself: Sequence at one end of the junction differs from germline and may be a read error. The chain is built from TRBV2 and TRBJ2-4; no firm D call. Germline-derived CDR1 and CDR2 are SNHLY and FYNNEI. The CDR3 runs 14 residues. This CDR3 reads CASREGLAKNIQYF. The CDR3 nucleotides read TGTGCCAGCAGGGAAGGGCTAGCCAAAAACATTCAGTACTTC. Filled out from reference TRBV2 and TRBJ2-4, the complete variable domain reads EPEVTQTPSHQVTQMGQEVILRCVPISNHLYFYWYRQILGQKVEFLVSFYNNEISEKSEIFDDQFSVERPDGSNFTLKIRSTKLEDSAMYFCASREGLAKNIQYFGAGTRLSVL.

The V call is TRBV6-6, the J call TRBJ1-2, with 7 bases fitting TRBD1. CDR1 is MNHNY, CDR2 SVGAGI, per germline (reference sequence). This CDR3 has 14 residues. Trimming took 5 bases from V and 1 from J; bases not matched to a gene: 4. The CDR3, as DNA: TGTGCCAGCAGTGGACGGGACAGTAACTATGGCTACACCTTC. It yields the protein CASSGRDSNYGYTF.